What follows are 26 T cell receptor beta chains derived from one specimen sequenced in a study of identical twins. TCRdb reanalysed the 5' RACE reads using MiXCR and keeps one entry per CDR3 protein. The sample has fewer than 650,000 distinct CDR3 sequences, around 7.4% seen once. Separately, the same data were catalogued under a study of yellow fever vaccine responses in identical twins.

The sample comprised PBMCs. The receptors shown here come from a woman aged 18 to 35 in good health.

This clonotype was observed at least ten times. The chain couples TRBV7-3 to TRBJ2-1; 10 positions agree with TRBD2. V was pared by 5 bases and J by 7 bases, with 8 bases of the junction left unmatched. CDR1 is SGHTA, CDR2 FQGTGA, per germline. This CDR3 has 15 residues. DNA for the CDR3: TGTGCCAGCAGCCCAGGAGGGACTAGCGTTAATGAGCAGTTCTTC. As protein: CASSPGGTSVNEQFF.

This clonotype was seen a few times. The chain uses TRBV7-8 and TRBJ2-3; 14 positions match TRBD2. Germline V gene lookup returns CDR1 SGHVS and CDR2 FQNEAQ. This CDR3 is built from 17 residues. V lost 5 bases, J lost 6 bases, and 10 bases stayed unmatched. The DNA of the CDR3 is TGTGCCAGCAGCGCGGGACTAGCGGGGGCCCTCTTCGATACGCAGTATTTT. Its translation: CASSAGLAGALFDTQYF.

The chain joins TRBV27 to TRBJ2-1; D is unclear. Trimming took 4 bases from V and 2 from J, leaving 6 bases between them. Germline-derived CDR1 and CDR2 are MNHEY and SMNVEV (reference sequence). This CDR3 is built from 13 residues. CDR3 bases: TGTGCCAGCAGTTCACATACCTACAATGAGCAGTTCTTC. It specifies CASSSHTYNEQFF.

This chain links TRBV9 with TRBJ1-6; TRBD1 matches at 10 bases. V trimming: 0 bases; J trimming: 9 bases; junction bases outside the gene matches: 0. This CDR3 region has 14 residues. Germline CDR1 is SGDLS and CDR2 is YYNGEE. The DNA of the CDR3 is TGTGCCAGCAGCGTAGGGGACAGGGGTTCACCCCTCCACTTT. Its protein product is CASSVGDRGSPLHF.

This clonotype was seen only a few times. The junction does not match germline at one end; this may be a read error. The chain is built from TRBV11-1 and TRBJ2-2; TRBD1 aligns across 8 bases. This CDR3 is 21 amino acids long. Germline CDR1 reads SGHAT; CDR2 reads FQDESV (reference sequence). The CDR3 sequence is CASSTTNPSEPGQVNTGELVF. The CDR3 region has the DNA TGTGCCAGCAGCACAACAAACCCCTCAGAACCGGGACAGGTTAACACCGGGGAGCTGGTTTTT.

The table lists this clonotype with a few counts. This chain connects TRBV7-6 to TRBJ2-2; tentative D call: TRBD1 (6 bases). Looked up from germline, CDR1 is SGHVS and CDR2 is FNYEAQ. CDR3 size: 15 residues. The V gene lost 2 bases and the J gene lost 5 bases, with 12 bases spanning the gap. The CDR3: CASSLQGYGTGELFF. The CDR3, as DNA: TGTGCCAGCAGCTTACAGGGGTATGGGACCGGGGAGCTGTTTTTT.

The chain joins TRBV6-1 to TRBJ2-7; TRBD1 agrees at 7 bases. The J segment lost 1 base and the V segment lost 10 bases, leaving 7 bases of the junction unmatched. The CDR3 is 13 amino acids. Germline CDR1 MNHNS, CDR2 SASEGT. The CDR3 sequence: CATDREPSYEQYV. CDR3 DNA: TGTGCCACCGACAGGGAGCCTTCCTACGAGCAGTACGTC.

This clonotype was observed a few times. V usage is TRBV11-2 and J usage is TRBJ2-2; the match to TRBD1 covers 11 bases. V lost 4 bases and J lost 0; bases outside the gene matches: 7. Germline CDR1 reads SGHAT; CDR2 reads FQNNGV. The CDR3 runs 18 residues. DNA of the CDR3: TGTGCCAGCAGCTCCAGGACAGGGGGCTTTGCGAACACCGGGGAGCTGTTTTTT. It is translated as CASSSRTGGFANTGELFF. The full variable domain, in which reference TRBV11-2 and TRBJ2-2 provide the parts outside the CDR3, is EAGVAQSPRYKIIEKRQSVAFWCNPISGHATLYWYQQILGQGPKLLIQFQNNGVVDDSQLPKDRFSAERLKGVDSTLKIQPAKLEDSAVYLCASSSRTGGFANTGELFFGEGSRLTVL.

In this sample, this clonotype turned up many times. J is TRBJ2-7 and V is TRBV12-3 or TRBV12-4; D gene uncertain. Trimming cost V 1 base and J 1 base, with 5 bases left between them. The CDR3 has 13 residues. The CDR3 here is CASSLVPSYEQYF. In DNA, the CDR3 is TGTGCCAGCAGTTTAGTCCCGTCCTACGAGCAGTACTTC.

The V gene is TRBV2, the J gene TRBJ2-1; 11 nucleotides agree with TRBD2. Germline V gene sequence: CDR1 SNHLY, CDR2 FYNNEI. The CDR3 consists of 19 residues. CDR3 region: CTCSFYLVSGRAYKNEQFF. CDR3 sequence (DNA): TGTACCTGCAGTTTCTACCTCGTTAGCGGGAGGGCCTATAAGAATGAGCAGTTCTTC.

This chain joins TRBV6-5 and TRBJ2-7; 7 nucleotides align to TRBD1. V lost 2 bases to trimming and J lost 5 bases; unmatched junction nucleotides: 3. Per the germline V gene, CDR1 is MNHEY and CDR2 is SVGAGI. The CDR3 contains 13 residues. The CDR3 coding sequence is TGTGCCAGCAGTTACAACAGGGGTAACGAGCAGTACTTC. Amino acid sequence: CASSYNRGNEQYF.

This clonotype was recorded many times. The chain joins TRBV9 to TRBJ2-1; 10 bases line up with TRBD2. Germline assignment: CDR1 SGDLS and CDR2 YYNGEE. This CDR3 spans 16 amino acids. V dropped 2 bases and J dropped 5; count of bases not matched to a gene: 7. The CDR3 spells CASSVLAGVGDNEQFF. CDR3 DNA sequence: TGTGCCAGCAGCGTTCTAGCGGGAGTCGGGGACAATGAGCAGTTCTTC.

In this sample, this clonotype turned up a few times. The chain employs TRBV6-2 or TRBV6-3 and TRBJ2-7; 8 bases fit TRBD2. Unmatched junction bases numbered 5, after V lost 5 bases and J lost 5 bases. This CDR3 comprises 13 residues. Per germline, CDR1 MNHEY and CDR2 SVGEGT. The CDR3 is CASSNGLADEQYF. The DNA for the CDR3 is TGTGCCAGCAGTAACGGACTAGCCGACGAGCAGTACTTC.

The CDR3 coding sequence is TGTGCCAGCAGGCAGGCAGGGGGTTATACCGGGGAGCTGTTTTTT. Amino acids: CASRQAGGYTGELFF. V usage is TRBV2 and J usage is TRBJ2-2, with 7 bases aligning to TRBD1. J lost 5 bases, V lost 6 bases, and 9 bases had no gene match. From germline, CDR1 is SNHLY and CDR2 FYNNEI. There are 15 residues in the CDR3.

J is TRBJ2-7 and V is TRBV6-1; tentative D call: TRBD1 (6 bases). Germline V gene data show CDR1 as MNHNS and CDR2 as SASEGT. V dropped 3 bases and J dropped 4 bases, with 19 bases sitting between them. This CDR3 is built from 16 residues. The CDR3 is CASSESGLGQTYEQYV. The DNA of the CDR3 is TGTGCCAGCAGTGAGAGTGGACTCGGACAGACATACGAGCAGTACGTC.

This clonotype came up a few times. This chain connects TRBV10-3 to TRBJ2-6; a weak D match, TRBD2 (6 bases). This CDR3 is 17 amino acids long. V was cut by 6 bases and J by 0 bases, with 15 bases left in between. Germline-derived CDR1 and CDR2 are ENHRY and SYGVKD. CDR3 loop: CAIRKTGELSGANVLTF. The CDR3 DNA reads TGTGCCATCAGAAAGACGGGGGAACTCTCTGGGGCCAACGTCCTGACTTTC.

The CDR3 bases are TGCAGCTCCCGTCCCGGAACCAGGGGTCCGCAGTATTTT. It specifies CSSRPGTRGPQYF. V gene TRBV29-1 combines with J gene TRBJ2-3, with a weak D call TRBD1 (6 bases). The V end was cut by 8 bases, the J end by 10 bases, with 22 bases between. Germline V gives CDR1 SQVTM, CDR2 ANQGSEA. CDR3 size: 13 residues.

This clonotype was observed a few times. V gene TRBV7-6 combines with J gene TRBJ1-4, with D possibly TRBD1 on 5 matching bases. With 0 bases removed from V and 7 bases from J, the gap between germline ends came to 12 bases. The CDR3 loop spans 15 amino acids. Germline CDR1 is SGHVS and CDR2 is FNYEAQ. The CDR3 reads CASSLAETAGEKLFF. The DNA for the CDR3 is TGTGCCAGCAGCTTAGCTGAGACAGCCGGTGAAAAACTGTTTTTT.

This clonotype appeared a few times. The chain recombines TRBV23-1 with TRBJ1-1, with D maybe TRBD1 (5 bases). TRBV23-1 belongs to the ORF category, with a function that is uncertain. V was pared by 2 bases and J by 5 bases, with 12 bases between. This CDR3 has 14 residues. The CDR3 bases are TGCGCCAGCAGTCAACCCACATGGGGGACTGAAGCTTTCTTT. Translating gives CASSQPTWGTEAFF.

J is TRBJ2-1 and V is TRBV6-1; weak D call: TRBD2 (5 bases). There are 15 residues in the CDR3. V dropped 7 bases and J dropped 0 bases, with 13 bases sitting between them. CDR1 and CDR2 from the germline V gene are MNHNS and SASEGT. The CDR3 region has the DNA TGTGCCAGCAACCTACTAGAGAGCTCCTACAATGAGCAGTTCTTC. It is translated as CASNLLESSYNEQFF.

In its sample, this clonotype was seen a few times. This rearrangement joins TRBV6-1 to TRBJ2-7; 12 bases line up with TRBD2. Germline CDR1 is MNHNS and CDR2 is SASEGT. The CDR3 has 15 residues. Losses at the gene ends were 1 base for V and 5 bases for J; bases not matched to a gene: 3. CDR3 coding DNA: TGTGCCAGCAGTGAAGAGCTAGCGGGAGGGCACGAGCAGTACTTC. Translating it yields CASSEELAGGHEQYF.

In its sample, this clonotype was seen many times. J is TRBJ2-1 and V is TRBV3-1, with TRBD2 as a possible D gene (5 bases). Trimming pared 4 bases from V and 10 bases from J, leaving 11 bases between. From germline, CDR1 is LGHDT and CDR2 YNNKEL (reference sequence). CDR3 size: 12 residues. The CDR3 is CASSRTGLEQFF. The CDR3 DNA is TGTGCCAGCAGCCGGACTGGGTTGGAGCAGTTCTTC.

This clonotype appeared many times. V usage is TRBV5-1 and J usage is TRBJ2-1, with 7 nucleotides matching TRBD1. The germline CDR1 and CDR2 sequences are SGHRS and YFSETQ. Trimming cost V 0 bases and J 5 bases; bases outside gene matches: 2. CDR3 length: 14 amino acids. Here the CDR3 reads CASSLDRGNNEQFF. CDR3 sequence (DNA): TGCGCCAGCAGCTTGGACAGGGGCAACAATGAGCAGTTCTTC. Full variable domain (rest looked up from reference TRBV5-1 and TRBJ2-1): KAGVTQTPRYLIKTRGQQVTLSCSPISGHRSVSWYQQTPGQGLQFLFEYFSETQRNKGNFPGRFSGRQFSNSRSEMNVSTLELGDSALYLCASSLDRGNNEQFFGPGTRLTVL.

This chain joins TRBV7-2 and TRBJ1-2, with a weak D call TRBD1 (5 bases). The germline V and J ends were trimmed by 3 bases and 5 bases, with 22 bases remaining between them. The CDR3 has 17 amino acids. Germline V gene sequence: CDR1 SGHTA, CDR2 FQGNSA. The CDR3 reads CASSLNSRDGQLYGYTF. CDR3 DNA: TGTGCCAGCAGCTTGAATAGCCGGGACGGGCAACTTTATGGCTACACCTTC. Together with reference TRBV7-2 and TRBJ1-2, the CDR3 gives the full variable domain: GAGVSQSPSNKVTEKGKDVELRCDPISGHTALYWYRQSLGQGLEFLIYFQGNSAPDKSGLPSDRFSAERTGGSVSTLTIQRTQQEDSAVYLCASSLNSRDGQLYGYTFGSGTRLTVV.

This clonotype was observed a few times. This chain joins TRBV20-1 and TRBJ2-7, with 11 positions matching TRBD1. This CDR3 is built from 14 residues. The ends lost 4 bases at V and 2 bases at J; junction bases unmatched: 4. Germline values: CDR1 DFQATT, CDR2 SNEGSKA (reference sequence). The CDR3 DNA sequence: TGCAGTGCTACCGGACAGGGGGCGGCCTACGAGCAGTACGTC. This gives the protein CSATGQGAAYEQYV.

At least ten counts were recorded for this clonotype. The chain carries TRBV11-2 and TRBJ2-5, with D perhaps TRBD1 (5 bases). The germline CDR1 and CDR2 sequences are SGHAT and FQNNGV. V shed 5 bases and J shed 1 base, with 11 bases lying between them. The CDR3 sequence is 14 residues long. This CDR3 reads CASSPRQIQETQYF. CDR3 nucleotides: TGTGCCAGCAGCCCTAGACAGATCCAAGAGACCCAGTACTTC.